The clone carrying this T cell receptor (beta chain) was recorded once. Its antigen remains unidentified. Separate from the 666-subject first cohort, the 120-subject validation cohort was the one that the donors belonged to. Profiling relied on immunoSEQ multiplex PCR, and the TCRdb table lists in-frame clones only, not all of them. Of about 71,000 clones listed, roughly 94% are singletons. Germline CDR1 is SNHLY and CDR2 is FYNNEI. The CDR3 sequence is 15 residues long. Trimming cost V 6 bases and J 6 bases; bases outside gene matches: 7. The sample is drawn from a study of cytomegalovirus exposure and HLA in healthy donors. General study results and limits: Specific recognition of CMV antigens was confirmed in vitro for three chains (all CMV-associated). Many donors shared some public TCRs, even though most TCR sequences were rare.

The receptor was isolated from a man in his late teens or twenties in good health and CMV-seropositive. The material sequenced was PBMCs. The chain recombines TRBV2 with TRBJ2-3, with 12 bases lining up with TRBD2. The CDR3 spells CASRSSGRAADTQYF. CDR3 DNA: TGTGCCAGCAGATCTAGCGGGAGGGCCGCGGATACGCAGTATTTT.